This T cell receptor (beta chain) was sequenced for a study of cytomegalovirus exposure and HLA in healthy donors. Germline V CDR1 and CDR2: SEHNR, FQNEAQ (reference sequence). Unmatched junction bases numbered 2, after V lost 1 base and J lost 3 bases. This CDR3 comprises 15 residues. Study findings and constraints: Most TCR beta V segments were productive about 90% or about 30% of the time in an earlier analysis. Some public TCRs appeared in many individuals, while most sequences were rare.

Both 60 Vbeta primers and 13 Jbeta primers went into the PCR. This table comes from immunoSEQ multiplex PCR, and its TCRdb copy is limited to in-frame clones, with some not included. The data hold about 160,000 clones, with roughly two thirds observed a single time. To note about this clone: Its antigen remains unidentified.

The specimen sequenced was PBMCs. The receptor comes from a woman younger than 45 in good health and CMV-seronegative. This sequence joins TRBV7-9 and TRBJ2-7; 11 bases fit TRBD2. The CDR3 loop is CASSLGTSGSYEQYF. CDR3 DNA sequence: TGTGCCAGCAGCTTAGGCACTAGCGGGAGCTACGAGCAGTACTTC.